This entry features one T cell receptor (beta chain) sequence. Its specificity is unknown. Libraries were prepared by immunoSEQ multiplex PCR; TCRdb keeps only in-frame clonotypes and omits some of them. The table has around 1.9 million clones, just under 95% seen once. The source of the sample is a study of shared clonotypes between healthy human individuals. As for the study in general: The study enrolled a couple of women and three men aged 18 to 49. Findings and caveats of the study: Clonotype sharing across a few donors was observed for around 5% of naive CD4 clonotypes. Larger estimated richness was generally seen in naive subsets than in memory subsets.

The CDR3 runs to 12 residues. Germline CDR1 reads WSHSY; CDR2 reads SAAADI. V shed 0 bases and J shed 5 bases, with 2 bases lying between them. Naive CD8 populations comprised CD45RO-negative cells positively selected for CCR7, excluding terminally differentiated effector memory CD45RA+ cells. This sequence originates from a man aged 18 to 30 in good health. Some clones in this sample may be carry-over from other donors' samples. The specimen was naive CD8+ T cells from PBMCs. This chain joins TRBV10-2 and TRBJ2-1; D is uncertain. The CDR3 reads CASSESNNEQFF. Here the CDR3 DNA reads TGCGCCAGCAGTGAGTCGAACAATGAGCAGTTCTTC.